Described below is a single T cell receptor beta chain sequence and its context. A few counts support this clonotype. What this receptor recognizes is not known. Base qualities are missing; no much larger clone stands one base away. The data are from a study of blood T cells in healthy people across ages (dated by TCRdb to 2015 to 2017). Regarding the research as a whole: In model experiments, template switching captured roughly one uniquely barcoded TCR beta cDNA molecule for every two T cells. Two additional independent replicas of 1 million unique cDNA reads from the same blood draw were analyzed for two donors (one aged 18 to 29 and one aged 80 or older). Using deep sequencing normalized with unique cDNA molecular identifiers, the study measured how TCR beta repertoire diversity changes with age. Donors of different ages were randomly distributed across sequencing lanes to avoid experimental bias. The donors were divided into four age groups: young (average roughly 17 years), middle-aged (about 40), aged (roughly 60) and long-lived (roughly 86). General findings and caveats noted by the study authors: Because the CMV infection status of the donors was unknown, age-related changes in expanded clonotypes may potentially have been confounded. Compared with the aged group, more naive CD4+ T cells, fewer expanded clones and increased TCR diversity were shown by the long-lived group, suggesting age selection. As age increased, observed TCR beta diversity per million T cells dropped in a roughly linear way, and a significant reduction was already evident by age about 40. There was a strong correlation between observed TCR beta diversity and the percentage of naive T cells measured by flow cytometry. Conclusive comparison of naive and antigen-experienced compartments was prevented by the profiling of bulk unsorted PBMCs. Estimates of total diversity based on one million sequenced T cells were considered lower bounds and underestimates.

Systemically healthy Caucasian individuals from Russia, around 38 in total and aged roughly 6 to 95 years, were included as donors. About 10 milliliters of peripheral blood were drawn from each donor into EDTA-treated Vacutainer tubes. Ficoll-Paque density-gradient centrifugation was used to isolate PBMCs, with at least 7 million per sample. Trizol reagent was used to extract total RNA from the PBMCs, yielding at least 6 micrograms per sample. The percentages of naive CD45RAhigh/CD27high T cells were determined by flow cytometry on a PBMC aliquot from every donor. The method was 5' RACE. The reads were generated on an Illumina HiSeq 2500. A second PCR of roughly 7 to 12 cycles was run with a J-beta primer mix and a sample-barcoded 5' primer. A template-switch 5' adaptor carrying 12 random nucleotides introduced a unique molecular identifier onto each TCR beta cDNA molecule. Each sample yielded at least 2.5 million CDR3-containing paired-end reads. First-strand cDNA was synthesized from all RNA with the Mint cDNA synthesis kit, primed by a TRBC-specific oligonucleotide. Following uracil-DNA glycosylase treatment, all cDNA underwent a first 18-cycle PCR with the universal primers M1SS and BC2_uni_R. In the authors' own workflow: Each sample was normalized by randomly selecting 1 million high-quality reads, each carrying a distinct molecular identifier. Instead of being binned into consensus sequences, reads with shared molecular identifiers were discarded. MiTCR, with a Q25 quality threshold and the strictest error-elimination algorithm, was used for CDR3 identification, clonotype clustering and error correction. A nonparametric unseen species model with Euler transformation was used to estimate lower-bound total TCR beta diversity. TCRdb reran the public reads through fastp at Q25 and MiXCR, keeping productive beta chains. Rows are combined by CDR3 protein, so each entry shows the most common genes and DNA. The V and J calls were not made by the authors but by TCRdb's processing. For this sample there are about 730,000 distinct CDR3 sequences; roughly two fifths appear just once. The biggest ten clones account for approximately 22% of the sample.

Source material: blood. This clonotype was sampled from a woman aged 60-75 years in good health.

The CDR3 loop reads CASSAGTGINSPLHF. The bases are TGTGCCAGCAGTGCCGGGACAGGGATTAATTCACCCCTCCACTTT. The chain joins TRBV12-3 or TRBV12-4 to TRBJ1-6; 9 bases in the junction line up with TRBD1. The junction shows trimming of 5 bases on V and 6 bases on J, and the gene matches do not reach 5 bases of it. Measured from the cysteine to the phenylalanine, the CDR3 is 15 residues long. Only the CDR3 DNA is retained, 45 bases long and in frame from the first base.